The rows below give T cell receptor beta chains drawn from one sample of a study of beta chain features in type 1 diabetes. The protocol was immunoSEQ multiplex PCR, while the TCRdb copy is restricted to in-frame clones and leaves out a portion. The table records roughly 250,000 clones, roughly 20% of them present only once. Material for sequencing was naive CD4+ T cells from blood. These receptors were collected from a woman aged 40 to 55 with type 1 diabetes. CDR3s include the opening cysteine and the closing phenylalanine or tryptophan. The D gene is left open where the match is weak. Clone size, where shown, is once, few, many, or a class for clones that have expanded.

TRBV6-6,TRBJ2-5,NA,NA,TGTGCCAGCAGAATCGAAGAGACCCAGTACTTC,CASRIEETQYF
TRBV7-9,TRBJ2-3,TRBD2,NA,TGTGCCAGCAGCTCGGGAGGAGGTTCAGATACGCAGTATTTT,CASSSGGGSDTQYF
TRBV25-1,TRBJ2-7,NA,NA,TGTGCCAGCAGTAACTTGGGACAACCCTACGAGCAGTACTTC,CASSNLGQPYEQYF
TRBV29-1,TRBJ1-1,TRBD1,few,TGCAGCGTCTCACAGGGGGCCCTGGGCACTGAAGCTTTCTTT,CSVSQGALGTEAFF
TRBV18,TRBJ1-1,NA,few,TGTGCCAGCTCACCGGGGGGGCGCACTGAAGCTTTCTTT,CASSPGGRTEAFF
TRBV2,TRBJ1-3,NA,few,TGTGCCAGCACTCTCCAAGAGGGAAACACCATATATTTT,CASTLQEGNTIYF
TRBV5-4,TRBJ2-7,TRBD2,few,TGTGCCAGCAGCTCCAATAGCGGGAGGGCCCTCTTCGAGCAGTACTTC,CASSSNSGRALFEQYF
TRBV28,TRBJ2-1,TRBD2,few,TGTGCCAGCAAGGGACTAGCGGGGGACAATGAGCAGTTCTTC,CASKGLAGDNEQFF
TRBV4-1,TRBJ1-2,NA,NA,TGCGCCAGCAGCCAAGAAATCGCGGGAAATAACTATGGCTACACCTTC,CASSQEIAGNNYGYTF
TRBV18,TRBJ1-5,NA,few,TGTGCCAGCTCACCACCGGAGGGTAGGGATCAGCCCCAGCATTTT,CASSPPEGRDQPQHF
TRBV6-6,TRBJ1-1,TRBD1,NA,TGTGCCAGCAGTAACAGGGGAAGGGGCACTGAAGCTTTCTTT,CASSNRGRGTEAFF
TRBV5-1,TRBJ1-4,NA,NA,TGCGCCAGCAGCTTGGCCGTAAGGGCCGAGAGGGTCCCTAATGAAAAACTGTTTTTT,CASSLAVRAERVPNEKLFF
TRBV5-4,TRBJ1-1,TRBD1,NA,TGTGCCAGCATGCCAGGGGGCGCGGAACGCATGACTGAAGCTTTCTTT,CASMPGGAERMTEAFF
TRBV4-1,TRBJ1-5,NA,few,TGCGCCAGCAGCTTAGACAGGTTTCAGCCCCAGCATTTT,CASSLDRFQPQHF
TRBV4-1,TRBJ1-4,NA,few,TGCGCCAGCAGTCATAACACGGGTCCCCGAAATGAAAAACTGTTTTTT,CASSHNTGPRNEKLFF
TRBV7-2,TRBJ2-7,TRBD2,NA,TGTGCCAGCAGCCCCGGGACTAGCGCTTCCTACGAGCAGTACTTC,CASSPGTSASYEQYF
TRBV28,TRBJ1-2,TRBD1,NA,TGTGCCAGCATTAGGGACAGGCGCTACTCCTATGGCTACACCTTC,CASIRDRRYSYGYTF
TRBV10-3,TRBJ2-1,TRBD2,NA,TGTGCCATCAGTGAGTCCCAGCGGGAGTACAATGAGCAGTTCTTC,CAISESQREYNEQFF
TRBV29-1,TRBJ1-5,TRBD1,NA,TGCAGCGTTATGGACAGGGGCGATAGCAATCAGCCCCAGCATTTT,CSVMDRGDSNQPQHF
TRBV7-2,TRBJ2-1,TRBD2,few,TGTGCCAGCAGCTTAAGCAGCGGGGTGAATGAGCAGTTCTTC,CASSLSSGVNEQFF
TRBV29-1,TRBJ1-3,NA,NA,TGCAGCGGCCTGGACAGCTCTGGAAACACCATATATTTT,CSGLDSSGNTIYF
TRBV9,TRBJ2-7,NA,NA,TGTGCCAGCAGCCCAACTAGAGCCTCCGAGCAGTACTTC,CASSPTRASEQYF
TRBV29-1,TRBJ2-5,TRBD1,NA,TGCAGCGTTGTCGGGACAGGGGCCGGAGGGGAGACCCAGTACTTC,CSVVGTGAGGETQYF
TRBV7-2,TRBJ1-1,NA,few,TGTGCCAGCAGCTTAGCTCCCGACAGGTTCGGGGAAGCTTTCTTT,CASSLAPDRFGEAFF
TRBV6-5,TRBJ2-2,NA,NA,TGTGCCAGCAGTTACACGGTCGGGGAGCTGTTTTTT,CASSYTVGELFF
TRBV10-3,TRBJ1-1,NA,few,TGTGCCATCAGTCGCGGACCCGACAGAGCCACTGAAGCTTTCTTT,CAISRGPDRATEAFF
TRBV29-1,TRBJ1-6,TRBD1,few,TGCAGCGTTGGAGGGGGCGCGGGTTCACCCCTCCACTTT,CSVGGGAGSPLHF
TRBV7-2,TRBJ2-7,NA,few,TGTGCCAGCAGCTTTGGCGGGCCCTACGTGCAGTACTTC,CASSFGGPYVQYF
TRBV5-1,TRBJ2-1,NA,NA,TGCGCCAGCAGCTTGTTGGGCGGGACCAACAATGAGCAGTTCTTC,CASSLLGGTNNEQFF
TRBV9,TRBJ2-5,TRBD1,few,TGTGCCAGCAGCGTAGGAGGGACAGGTCAAGAGACCCAGTACTTC,CASSVGGTGQETQYF
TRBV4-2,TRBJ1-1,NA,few,TGTGCCAGCAGCCAAGAGACACGCACTGAAGCTTTCTTT,CASSQETRTEAFF
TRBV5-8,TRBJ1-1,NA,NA,TGTGCCAGCAGCTTCGTCGTGAACACTGAAGCTTTCTTT,CASSFVVNTEAFF
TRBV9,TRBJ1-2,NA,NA,TGTGCCAGCGGAAAAAACCCTTGGGAGGGGGATGGTGGCTACACCTTC,CASGKNPWEGDGGYTF
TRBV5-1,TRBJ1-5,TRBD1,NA,TGCGCCAGCAGCTCAGGGACAGGCAATCAGCCCCAGCATTTT,CASSSGTGNQPQHF
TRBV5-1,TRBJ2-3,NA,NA,TGCGCCAGCAGCTTCCATTCCACAGATACGCAGTATTTT,CASSFHSTDTQYF
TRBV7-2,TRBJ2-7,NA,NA,TGTGCCAGCAGCTCCGACCGGGGGTACGAGCAGTACTTC,CASSSDRGYEQYF
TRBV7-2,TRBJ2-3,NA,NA,TGTGCCAGCAGCTTAGGTCTGGGCGCTGGCACAGATACGCAGTATTTT,CASSLGLGAGTDTQYF
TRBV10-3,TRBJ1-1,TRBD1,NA,TGTGCCATCAGTGATGACAGGGTAAGGTACACTGAAGCTTTCTTT,CAISDDRVRYTEAFF
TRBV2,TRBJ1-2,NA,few,TGTGCCAGCAGTGTACAGAACTATGGCTACACCTTC,CASSVQNYGYTF
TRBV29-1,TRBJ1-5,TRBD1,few,TGCAGCGCCGGACAGGGCAATCAGCCCCAGCATTTT,CSAGQGNQPQHF
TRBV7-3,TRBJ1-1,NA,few,TGTGCCAGCAGCTTAATATACAGGAAGAACACTGAAGCTTTCTTT,CASSLIYRKNTEAFF
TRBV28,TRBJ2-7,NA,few,TGTGCCAGCTCGGGGAGCTACGAGCAGTACTTC,CASSGSYEQYF
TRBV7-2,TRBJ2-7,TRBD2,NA,TGTGCCAGCAGCTTCGAGCGGGGGGGGTACGAGCAGTACTTC,CASSFERGGYEQYF
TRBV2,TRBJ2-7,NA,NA,TGTGCCAGCAGTGAAGGCGGATGGGTCTACGAGCAGTACTTC,CASSEGGWVYEQYF
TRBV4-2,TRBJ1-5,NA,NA,TGTGCCAGCAGCCAAGCTGCAGGAAACAGCAATCAGCCCCAGCATTTT,CASSQAAGNSNQPQHF
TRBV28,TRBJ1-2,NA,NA,TGTGCCAGCAGTTTAACGCAAGCCTATGGCTACACCTTC,CASSLTQAYGYTF
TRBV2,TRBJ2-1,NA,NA,TGTGCCAGCAGGGGGACAATAAATGAGCAGTTCTTC,CASRGTINEQFF
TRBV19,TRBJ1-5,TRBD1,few,TGTGCCAGTACTATGCTTCCGGGACAGTGGGGTCAGCCCCAGCATTTT,CASTMLPGQWGQPQHF
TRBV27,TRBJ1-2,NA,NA,TGTGCCAGCAGCCACGGGGGACGGAAAATCTATGGCTACACCTTC,CASSHGGRKIYGYTF
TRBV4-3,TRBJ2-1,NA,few,TGCGCCAGCAGCCTAGGGGTGGGGGCGCGGAATGAGCAGTTCTTC,CASSLGVGARNEQFF
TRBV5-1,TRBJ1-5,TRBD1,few,TGCGCCAGCAGCTGGGGGGACAGGGGTGAGCCCCAGCATTTT,CASSWGDRGEPQHF
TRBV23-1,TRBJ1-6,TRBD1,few,TGCGCCAGCACCGAACACAGGGGCGGATCACCCCTCCACTTT,CASTEHRGGSPLHF
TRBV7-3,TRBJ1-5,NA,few,TGTGCCAGCAGCTGGGGACTCGATTCGCCCCAGCATTTT,CASSWGLDSPQHF
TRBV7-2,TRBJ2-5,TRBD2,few,TGTGCCAGCAGCTTAGGTCTAACTGGGGGGGTAGAGACCCAGTACTTC,CASSLGLTGGVETQYF
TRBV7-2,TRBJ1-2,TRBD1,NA,TGTGCCAGCAGCCTTCTGGGACAGGCGGCCGGCTACACCTTC,CASSLLGQAAGYTF
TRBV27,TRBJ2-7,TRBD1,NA,TGTGCCAGCAGTTCCCGGGACAGGGCCTACGAGCAGTACTTC,CASSSRDRAYEQYF
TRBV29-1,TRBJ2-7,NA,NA,TGCAGCGTAGTTTGGAGGGGTGGCACCTACGAGCAGTACTTC,CSVVWRGGTYEQYF
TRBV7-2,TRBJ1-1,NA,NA,TGTGCCAGCAGCTCGGACAACATGAACACTGAAGCTTTCTTT,CASSSDNMNTEAFF